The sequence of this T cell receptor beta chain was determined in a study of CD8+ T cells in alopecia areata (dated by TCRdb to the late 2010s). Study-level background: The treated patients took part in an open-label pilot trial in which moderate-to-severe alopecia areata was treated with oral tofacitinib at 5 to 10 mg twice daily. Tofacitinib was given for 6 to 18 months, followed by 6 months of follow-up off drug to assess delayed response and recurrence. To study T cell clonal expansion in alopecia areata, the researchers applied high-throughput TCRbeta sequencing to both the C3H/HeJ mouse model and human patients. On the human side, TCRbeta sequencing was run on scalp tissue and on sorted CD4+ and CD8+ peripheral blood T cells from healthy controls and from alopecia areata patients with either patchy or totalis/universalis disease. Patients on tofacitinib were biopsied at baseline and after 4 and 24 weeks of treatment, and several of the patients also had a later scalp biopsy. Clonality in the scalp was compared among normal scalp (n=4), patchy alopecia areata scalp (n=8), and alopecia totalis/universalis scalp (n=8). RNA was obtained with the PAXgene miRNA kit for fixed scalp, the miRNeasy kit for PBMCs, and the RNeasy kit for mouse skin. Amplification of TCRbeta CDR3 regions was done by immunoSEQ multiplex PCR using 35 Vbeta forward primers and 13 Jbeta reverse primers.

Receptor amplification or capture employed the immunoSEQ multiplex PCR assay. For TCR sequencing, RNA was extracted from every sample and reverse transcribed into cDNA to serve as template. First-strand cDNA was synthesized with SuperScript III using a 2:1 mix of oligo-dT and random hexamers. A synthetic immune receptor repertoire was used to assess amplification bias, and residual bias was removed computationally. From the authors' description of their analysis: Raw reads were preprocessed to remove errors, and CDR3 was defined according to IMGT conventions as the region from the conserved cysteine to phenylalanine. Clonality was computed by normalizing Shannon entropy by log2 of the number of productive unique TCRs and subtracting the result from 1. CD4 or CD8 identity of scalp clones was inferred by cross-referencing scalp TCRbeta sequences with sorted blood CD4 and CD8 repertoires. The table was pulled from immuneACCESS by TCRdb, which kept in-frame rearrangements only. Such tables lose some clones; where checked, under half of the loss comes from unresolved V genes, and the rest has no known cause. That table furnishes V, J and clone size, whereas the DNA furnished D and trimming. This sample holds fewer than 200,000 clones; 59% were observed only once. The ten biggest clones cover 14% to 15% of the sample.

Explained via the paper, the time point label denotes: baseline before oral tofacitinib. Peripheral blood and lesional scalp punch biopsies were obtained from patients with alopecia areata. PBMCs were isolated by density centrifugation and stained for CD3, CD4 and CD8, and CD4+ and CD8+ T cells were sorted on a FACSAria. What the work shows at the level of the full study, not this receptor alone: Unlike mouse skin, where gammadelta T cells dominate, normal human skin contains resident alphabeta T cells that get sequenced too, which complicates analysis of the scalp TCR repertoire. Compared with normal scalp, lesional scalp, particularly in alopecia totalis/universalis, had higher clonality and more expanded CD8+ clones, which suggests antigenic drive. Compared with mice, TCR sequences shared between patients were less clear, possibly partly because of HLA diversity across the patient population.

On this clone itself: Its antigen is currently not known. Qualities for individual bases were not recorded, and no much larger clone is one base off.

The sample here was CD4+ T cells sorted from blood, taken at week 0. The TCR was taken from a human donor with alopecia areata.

CDR3 protein: CAWSDRGNYGYTF. The DNA sequence is given as TGTGCCTGGAGCGACAGGGGGAACTATGGCTACACCTTC. The chain is assembled from TRBV30 and TRBJ1-2, and TRBD1 matches 9 of the central bases. According to the germline V gene (reference sequence), CDR1 reads GTSNPN and CDR2 reads SVGIG. Trimmed from V: 3 bases; trimmed from J: 2 bases; junction bases lacking a gene match: 1. Counted from cysteine to phenylalanine, this CDR3 has 13 amino acids. The DNA shown is the 39-base CDR3, in frame from base 1.